A single sample is the source of the 14 T cell receptor beta chains below, sequenced in a study of OX40 agonist ivuxolimab in advanced cancers. The table came from immunoSEQ multiplex PCR; TCRdb's copy has only in-frame clones and leaves some out. The table shows 65,000 to 85,000 clones, with approximately 80% occurring only once. Sequences were derived from CD4+ or CD8+ T cells sorted from blood, sampled in a trial of the OX40 agonist ivuxolimab. The receptors here all came from an adult with an advanced solid tumor such as melanoma, head and neck, liver or kidney cancer.

The rearrangement joins TRBV4-1 to TRBJ1-3; perhaps TRBD1 as D (5 bases). The V gene's germline CDR1 is MGHRA and CDR2 YSYEKL. The CDR3 extends over 13 amino acids. Trimming removed 6 bases from V and 5 bases from J, with 11 bases in between. DNA of the CDR3: TGCGCCAGCAGTCCAGGGAGGAGAAACACCATATATTTT. Its protein product is CASSPGRRNTIYF.

The gene calls are TRBV28 and TRBJ2-1; 8 positions agree with TRBD2. V shed 3 bases, J shed 6 bases, and the junction held 13 bases outside the gene matches. Germline V gene sequence: CDR1 MDHEN, CDR2 SYDVKM. The CDR3 totals 17 residues. The CDR3 region is CASSFFLGLGPSNEQFF. For the CDR3, the DNA is TGTGCCAGCAGTTTTTTCTTGGGACTAGGGCCTTCCAATGAGCAGTTCTTC. The whole variable domain, remainder taken from reference TRBV28 and TRBJ2-1, is DVKVTQSSRYLVKRTGEKVFLECVQDMDHENMFWYRQDPGLGLRLIYFSYDVKMKEKGDIPEGYSVSREKKERFSLILESASTNQTSMYLCASSFFLGLGPSNEQFFGPGTRLTVL.

The rearrangement uses TRBV7-6 and TRBJ1-2; 7 nucleotides align to TRBD1. The CDR3 has 13 amino acids. The V segment lost 4 bases and the J segment 4 bases; nucleotides outside the gene matches: 3. Germline values: CDR1 SGHVS, CDR2 FNYEAQ. As DNA, the CDR3 is TGTGCCAGCAGCTATGGGACAGCCTATGGCTACACCTTC. Translation gives CASSYGTAYGYTF.

This rearrangement joins TRBV11-2 to TRBJ2-3; 8 positions agree with TRBD2. The CDR3 covers 16 residues. Per germline, CDR1 SGHAT and CDR2 FQNNGV. The ends lost 6 bases at V and 0 bases at J; junction bases unmatched: 8. The CDR3 here is CASRHERGRSTDTQYF. CDR3 nucleotides: TGTGCCAGCAGACACGAGCGGGGGCGCAGCACAGATACGCAGTATTTT.

This clone occurred a few times. This chain links TRBV10-3 with TRBJ2-7; 11 nucleotides match TRBD1. J was trimmed by 7 bases and V by 3 bases; bases with no gene match: 5. Germline CDR1 ENHRY, CDR2 SYGVKD. The CDR3 contains 14 residues. Written as DNA, the CDR3 is TGTGCCATCAGTGAAGGACAGGGGGCGCGGGAGCAGTACTTC. It yields the protein CAISEGQGAREQYF.

CDR3 amino acids: CASSLLGPSYNEQFF. Here the CDR3 DNA reads TGTGCCAGCAGCTTACTTGGACCATCCTACAATGAGCAGTTCTTC. The chain has TRBV7-2 and TRBJ2-1; unclear D gene. Trimming took 2 bases from V and 1 from J, leaving 9 bases between them. The CDR3 has 15 residues. The germline gives CDR1 SGHTA, CDR2 FQGNSA.

CDR3 in DNA: TGTGCCAGCAGCTCCAGAGCCTACGAGCAGTACTTC. Translation gives CASSSRAYEQYF. The gene calls are TRBV7-8 and TRBJ2-5; unclear D gene. The closer fit of TRBJ2-7 to the DNA end suggests the J call may be wrong. Per germline, CDR1 SGHVS and CDR2 FQNEAQ. The CDR3 contains 12 residues.

A few counts support this clone. The chain uses TRBV30 and TRBJ2-3; 12 bases line up with TRBD2. The CDR3 runs to 21 residues. V was clipped by 3 bases and J by 0 bases; unmatched bases: 19. CDR1 and CDR2 (germline): GTSNPN, SVGIG (reference sequence). Here the CDR3 reads CAWRGVSRTSGAQPSTDTQYF. In DNA form, the CDR3 reads TGTGCCTGGAGGGGGGTCTCAAGGACTAGCGGGGCCCAACCAAGCACAGATACGCAGTATTTT.

This chain links TRBV10-1 with TRBJ1-1, with D unclear. The CDR3 covers 13 residues. Between the trimmed V and J ends, which lost 4 bases and 1 base, there was a span of 7 bases. CDR1 and CDR2 from the germline V gene are WNHNN and SYGVQD (reference sequence). CDR3 loop: CASSVGWNTEAFF. CDR3 DNA: TGCGCCAGCAGTGTCGGGTGGAACACTGAAGCTTTCTTT.

The chain combines TRBV27 with TRBJ2-5, with TRBD1 matching over 8 bases. Losses at the gene ends were 5 bases for V and 7 bases for J; bases not matched to a gene: 12. In germline, CDR1 is MNHEY, CDR2 SMNVEV (reference sequence). The CDR3 spans 15 residues. This chain's CDR3 is CASSHDRGAHGTQYF. DNA of the CDR3: TGTGCCAGCAGTCACGACAGGGGCGCTCATGGGACCCAGTACTTC.

The rearrangement uses TRBV19 and TRBJ1-2, with D unclear. Germline values: CDR1 LNHDA, CDR2 SQIVND (reference sequence). Trimming pared 3 bases from V and 0 bases from J, leaving 5 bases between. This CDR3 is built from 13 residues. CDR3 region: CASSIRTNYGYTF. The CDR3 nucleotides are TGTGCCAGTAGTATCCGGACTAACTATGGCTACACCTTC.

This chain joins TRBV11-2 and TRBJ2-1; D might be TRBD2 (5 bases). The CDR3 has 13 amino acids. CDR1 SGHAT and CDR2 FQNNGV come from the germline V gene. V was clipped by 4 bases and J by 8 bases, with 12 bases between them. The CDR3 protein is CASSSHGVYEQFF. DNA of the CDR3: TGTGCCAGCAGCTCCCACGGGGTCTATGAGCAGTTCTTC.

The chain combines TRBV29-1 with TRBJ2-3; D may match TRBD1 or TRBD2 (5 bases each). CDR1 and CDR2 from the germline V gene are SQVTM and ANQGSEA. The CDR3 is 14 residues long. V lost 6 bases and J lost 1, with 14 bases in between. The CDR3, as DNA: TGCAGCGTCGCCGGTGGGGACGGCACAGATACGCAGTATTTT. It codes for CSVAGGDGTDTQYF.

This clone appeared a few times. CDR3 amino acids: CASIGHEETQYF. The CDR3 DNA reads as TGTGCCAGCATAGGACATGAAGAGACCCAGTACTTC. This sequence joins TRBV25-1 and TRBJ2-5, with D possibly being TRBD1 (5 bases). CDR3 length equals 12 residues. Trimming took off 7 bases at V and 3 bases at J, with 9 bases between the two ends. Germline-derived CDR1 and CDR2 are MGHDK and SYGVNS.